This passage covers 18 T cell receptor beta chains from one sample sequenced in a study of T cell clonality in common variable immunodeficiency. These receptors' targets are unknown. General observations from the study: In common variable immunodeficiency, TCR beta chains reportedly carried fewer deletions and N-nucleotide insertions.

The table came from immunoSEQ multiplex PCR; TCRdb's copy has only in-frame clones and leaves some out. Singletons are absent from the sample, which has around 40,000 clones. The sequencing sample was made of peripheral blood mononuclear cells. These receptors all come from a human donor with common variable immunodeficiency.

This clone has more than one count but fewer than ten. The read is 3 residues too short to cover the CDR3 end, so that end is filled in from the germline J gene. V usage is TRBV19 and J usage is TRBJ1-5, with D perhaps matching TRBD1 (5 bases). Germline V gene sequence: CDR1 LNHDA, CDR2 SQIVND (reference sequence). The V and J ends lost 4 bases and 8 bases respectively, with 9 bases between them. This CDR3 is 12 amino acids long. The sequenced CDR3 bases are TGTGCCAGTAGTAAGGGGTGGGAGCCC. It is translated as CASSKGWEP. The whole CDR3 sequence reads CASSKGWEPQHF.

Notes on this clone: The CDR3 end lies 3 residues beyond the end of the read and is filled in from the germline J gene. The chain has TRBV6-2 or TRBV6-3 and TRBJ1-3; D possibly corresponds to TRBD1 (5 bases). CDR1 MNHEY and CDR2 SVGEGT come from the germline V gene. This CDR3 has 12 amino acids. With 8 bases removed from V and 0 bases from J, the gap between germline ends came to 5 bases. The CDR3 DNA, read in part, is TGTGCCAGCCAGGGCTCTGGAAACACC. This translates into CASQGSGNT. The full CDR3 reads CASQGSGNTIYF.

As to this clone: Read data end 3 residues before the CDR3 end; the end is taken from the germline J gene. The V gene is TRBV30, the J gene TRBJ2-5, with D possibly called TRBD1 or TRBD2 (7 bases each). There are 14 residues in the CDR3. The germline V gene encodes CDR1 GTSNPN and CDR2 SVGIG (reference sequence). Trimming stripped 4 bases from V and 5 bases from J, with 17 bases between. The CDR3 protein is CAWTGEGALETQYF. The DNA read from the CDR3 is TGTGCCTGGACCGGGGAGGGGGCTTTGGAGACC.

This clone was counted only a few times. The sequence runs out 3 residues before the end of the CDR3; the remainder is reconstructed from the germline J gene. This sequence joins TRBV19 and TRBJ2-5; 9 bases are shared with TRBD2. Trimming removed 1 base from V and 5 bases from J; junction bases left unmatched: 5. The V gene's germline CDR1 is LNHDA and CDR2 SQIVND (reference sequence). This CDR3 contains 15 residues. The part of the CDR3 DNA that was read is TGTGCCAGTAGTATAGGTGGCGGGAGGGCGGAGACC. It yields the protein CASSIGGGRAET. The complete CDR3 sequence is CASSIGGGRAETQYF.

The CDR3 loop reads CASSHGTPANEQFF. CDR3 DNA, as far as it was read: TGTGCCAGCAGTCACGGGACTCCAGCCAATGAG. This chain links TRBV13 with TRBJ2-1, with D maybe TRBD2 (6 bases). The read comes to an end 3 residues before the CDR3 does, leaving the germline J gene to fill in the end. There are 14 residues in the CDR3. V dropped 6 bases and J dropped 6 bases, with 15 bases sitting between them. The germline CDR1 and CDR2 sequences are PRHDT and FYEKMQ (reference sequence). Combining the CDR3 with reference TRBV13 and TRBJ2-1 gives the whole variable domain AAGVIQSPRHLIKEKRETATLKCYPIPRHDTVYWYQQGPGQDPQFLISFYEKMQSDKGSIPDRFSAQQFSDYHSELNMSSLELGDSALYFCASSHGTPANEQFFGPGTRLTVL.

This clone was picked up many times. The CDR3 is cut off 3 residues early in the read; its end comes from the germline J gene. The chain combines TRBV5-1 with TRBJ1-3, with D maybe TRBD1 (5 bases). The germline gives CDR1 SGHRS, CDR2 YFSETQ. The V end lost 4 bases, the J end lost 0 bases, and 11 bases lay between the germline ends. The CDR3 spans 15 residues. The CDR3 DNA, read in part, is TGCGCCAGCAGCAGAGACAGATTCTCTGGAAACACC. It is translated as CASSRDRFSGNT. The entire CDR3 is CASSRDRFSGNTIYF.

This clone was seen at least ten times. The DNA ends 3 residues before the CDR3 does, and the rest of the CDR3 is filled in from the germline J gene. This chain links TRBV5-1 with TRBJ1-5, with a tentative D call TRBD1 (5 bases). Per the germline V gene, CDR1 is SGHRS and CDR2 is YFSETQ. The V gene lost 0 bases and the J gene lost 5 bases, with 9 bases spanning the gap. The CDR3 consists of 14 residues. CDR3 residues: CASSLGAGYQPQHF. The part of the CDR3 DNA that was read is TGCGCCAGCAGCTTGGGGGCAGGGTATCAGCCC.

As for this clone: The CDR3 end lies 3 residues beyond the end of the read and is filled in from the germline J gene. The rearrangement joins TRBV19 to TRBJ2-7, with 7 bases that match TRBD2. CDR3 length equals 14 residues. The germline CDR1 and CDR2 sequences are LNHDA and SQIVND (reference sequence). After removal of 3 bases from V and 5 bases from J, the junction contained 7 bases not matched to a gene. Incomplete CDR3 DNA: TGTGCCAGTAGTATCCCCGGCGGGGGTGACGAG. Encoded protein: CASSIPGGGDE. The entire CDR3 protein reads CASSIPGGGDEQYF.

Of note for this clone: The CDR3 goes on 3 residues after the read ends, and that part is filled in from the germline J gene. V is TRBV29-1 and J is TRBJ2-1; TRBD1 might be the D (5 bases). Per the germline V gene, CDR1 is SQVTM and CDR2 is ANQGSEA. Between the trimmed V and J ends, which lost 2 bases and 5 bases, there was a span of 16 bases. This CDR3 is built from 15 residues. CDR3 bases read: TGCAGCGTTGAAAGGCAGGGCCGATGGGACAATGAG. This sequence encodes CSVERQGRWDNE. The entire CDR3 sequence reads CSVERQGRWDNEQFF.

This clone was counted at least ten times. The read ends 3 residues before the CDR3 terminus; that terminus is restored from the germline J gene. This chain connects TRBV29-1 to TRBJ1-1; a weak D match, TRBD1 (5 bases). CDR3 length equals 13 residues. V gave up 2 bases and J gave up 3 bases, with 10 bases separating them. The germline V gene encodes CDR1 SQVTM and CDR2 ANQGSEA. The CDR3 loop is CSVESRAHTEAFF. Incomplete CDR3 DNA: TGCAGCGTTGAATCCAGGGCCCACACTGAA.

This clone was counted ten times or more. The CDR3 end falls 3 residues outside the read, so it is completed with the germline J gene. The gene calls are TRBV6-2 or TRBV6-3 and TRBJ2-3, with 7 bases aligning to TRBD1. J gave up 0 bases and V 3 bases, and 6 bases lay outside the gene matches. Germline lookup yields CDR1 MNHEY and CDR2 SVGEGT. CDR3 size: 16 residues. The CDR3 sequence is CASSYEGGASTDTQYF. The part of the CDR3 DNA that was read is TGTGCCAGCAGTTATGAAGGGGGCGCTAGCACAGATACG.

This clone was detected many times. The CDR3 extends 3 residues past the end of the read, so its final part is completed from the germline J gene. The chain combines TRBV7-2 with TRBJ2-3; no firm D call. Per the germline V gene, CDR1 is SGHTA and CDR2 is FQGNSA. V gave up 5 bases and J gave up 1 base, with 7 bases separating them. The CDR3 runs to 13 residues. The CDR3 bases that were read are TGTGCCAGCAGCCCCGAGCGCACAGATACG. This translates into CASSPERTDT. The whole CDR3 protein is CASSPERTDTQYF.

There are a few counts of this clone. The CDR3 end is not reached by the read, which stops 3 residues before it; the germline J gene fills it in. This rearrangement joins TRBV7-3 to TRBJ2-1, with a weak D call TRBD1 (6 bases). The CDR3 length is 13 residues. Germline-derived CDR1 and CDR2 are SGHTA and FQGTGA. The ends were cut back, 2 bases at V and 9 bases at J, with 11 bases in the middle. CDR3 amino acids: CASSLLGQPEQFF. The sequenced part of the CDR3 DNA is TGTGCCAGCAGCTTATTAGGACAGCCTGAG. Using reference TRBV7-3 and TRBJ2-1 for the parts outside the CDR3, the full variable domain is GAGVSQTPSNKVTEKGKYVELRCDPISGHTALYWYRQSLGQGPEFLIYFQGTGAADDSGLPNDRFFAVRPEGSVSTLKIQRTERGDSAVYLCASSLLGQPEQFFGPGTRLTVL.

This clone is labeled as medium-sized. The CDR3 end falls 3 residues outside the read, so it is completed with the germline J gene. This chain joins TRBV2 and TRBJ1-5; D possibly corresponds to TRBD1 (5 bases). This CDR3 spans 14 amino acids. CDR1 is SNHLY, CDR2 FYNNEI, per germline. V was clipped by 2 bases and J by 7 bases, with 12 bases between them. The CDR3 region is CASSEMTAQQPQHF. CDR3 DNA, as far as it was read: TGTGCCAGCAGTGAAATGACAGCTCAACAGCCC.

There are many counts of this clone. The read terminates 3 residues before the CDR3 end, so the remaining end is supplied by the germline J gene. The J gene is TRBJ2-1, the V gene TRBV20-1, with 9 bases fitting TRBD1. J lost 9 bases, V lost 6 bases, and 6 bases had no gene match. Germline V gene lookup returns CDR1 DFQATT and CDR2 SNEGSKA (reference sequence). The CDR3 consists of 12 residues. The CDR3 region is CSAPGTGFEQFF. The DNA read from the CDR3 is TGCAGTGCCCCCGGGACAGGGTTTGAG.

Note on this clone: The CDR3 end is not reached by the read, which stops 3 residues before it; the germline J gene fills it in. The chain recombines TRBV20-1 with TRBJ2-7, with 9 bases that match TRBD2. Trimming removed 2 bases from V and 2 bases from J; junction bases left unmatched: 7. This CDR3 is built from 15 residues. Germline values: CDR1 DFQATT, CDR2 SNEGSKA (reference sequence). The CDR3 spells CSARSTTSGAYEQYF. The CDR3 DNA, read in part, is TGCAGTGCTAGATCCACGACTAGCGGAGCCTACGAG.

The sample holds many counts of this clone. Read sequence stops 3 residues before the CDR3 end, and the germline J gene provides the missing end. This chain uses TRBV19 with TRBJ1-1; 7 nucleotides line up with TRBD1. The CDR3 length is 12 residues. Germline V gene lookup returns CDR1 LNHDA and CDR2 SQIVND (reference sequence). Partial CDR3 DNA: TGTGCCAGTAAAGTTGGACAGGCGCGA. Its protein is CASKVGQAR. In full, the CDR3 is CASKVGQARAFF.

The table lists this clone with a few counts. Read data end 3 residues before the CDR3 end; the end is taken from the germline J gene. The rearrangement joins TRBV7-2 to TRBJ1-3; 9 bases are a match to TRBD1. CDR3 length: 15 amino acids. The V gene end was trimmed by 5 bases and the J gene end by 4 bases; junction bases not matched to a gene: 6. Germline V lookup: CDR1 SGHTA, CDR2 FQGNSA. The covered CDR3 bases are TGTGCCAGCAGCCTACAGGGGGCGGGGGGAAACACC. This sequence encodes CASSLQGAGGNT. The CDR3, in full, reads CASSLQGAGGNTIYF.